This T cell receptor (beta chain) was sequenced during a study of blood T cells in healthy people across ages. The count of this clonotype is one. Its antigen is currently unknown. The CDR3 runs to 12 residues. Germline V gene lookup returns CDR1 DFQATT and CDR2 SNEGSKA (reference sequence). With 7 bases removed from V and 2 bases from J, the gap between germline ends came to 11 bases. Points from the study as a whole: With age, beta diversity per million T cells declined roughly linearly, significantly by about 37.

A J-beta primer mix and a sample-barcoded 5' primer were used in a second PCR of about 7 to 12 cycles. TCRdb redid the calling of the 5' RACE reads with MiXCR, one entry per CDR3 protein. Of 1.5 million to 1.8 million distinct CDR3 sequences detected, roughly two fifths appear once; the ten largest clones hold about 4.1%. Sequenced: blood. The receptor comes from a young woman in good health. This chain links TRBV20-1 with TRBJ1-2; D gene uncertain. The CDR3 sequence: CSVKPGNYGYTF. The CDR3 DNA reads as TGCAGTGTTAAGCCCGGGAACTATGGCTACACCTTC.